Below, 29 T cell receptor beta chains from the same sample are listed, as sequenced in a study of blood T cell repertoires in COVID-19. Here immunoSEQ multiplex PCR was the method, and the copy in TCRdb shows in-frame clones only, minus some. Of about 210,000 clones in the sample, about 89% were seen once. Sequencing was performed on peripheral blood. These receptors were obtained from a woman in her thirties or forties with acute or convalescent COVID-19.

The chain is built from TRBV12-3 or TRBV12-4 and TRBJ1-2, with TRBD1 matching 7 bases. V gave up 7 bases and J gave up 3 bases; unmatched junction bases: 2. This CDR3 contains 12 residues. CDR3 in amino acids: CASIGTDYGYTF. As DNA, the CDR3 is TGTGCCAGCATCGGGACAGACTATGGCTACACCTTC.

Here the CDR3 DNA reads TGTGCCAGCAGTAGGACAGGGGAGGACTACACCTTC. Its protein product is CASSRTGEDYTF. The chain uses TRBV2 and TRBJ1-2; 9 nucleotides agree with TRBD1. V was pared by 5 bases and J by 10 bases, with 5 bases of the junction left unmatched. This CDR3 spans 12 amino acids. Per germline, CDR1 SNHLY and CDR2 FYNNEI.

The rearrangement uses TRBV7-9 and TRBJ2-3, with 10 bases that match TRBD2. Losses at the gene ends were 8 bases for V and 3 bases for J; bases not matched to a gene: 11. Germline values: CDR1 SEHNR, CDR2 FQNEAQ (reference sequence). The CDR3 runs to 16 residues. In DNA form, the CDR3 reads TGTGCCAGCTCCCTCGGGTCTAGCGGGGGAACAGATACGCAGTATTTT. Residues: CASSLGSSGGTDTQYF.

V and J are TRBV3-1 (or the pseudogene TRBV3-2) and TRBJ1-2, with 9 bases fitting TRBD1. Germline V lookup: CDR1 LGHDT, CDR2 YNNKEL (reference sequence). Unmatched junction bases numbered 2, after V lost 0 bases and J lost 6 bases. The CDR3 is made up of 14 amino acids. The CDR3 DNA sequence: TGTGCCAGCAGCCAAGAAGGGACAGGGCATGGCTACACCTTC. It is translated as CASSQEGTGHGYTF.

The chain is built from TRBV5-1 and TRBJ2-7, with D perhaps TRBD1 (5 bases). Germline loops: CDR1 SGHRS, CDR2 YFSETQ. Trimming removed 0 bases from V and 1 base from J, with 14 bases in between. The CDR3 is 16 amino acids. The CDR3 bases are TGCGCCAGCAGCTTGGTCTCAGGGATGGCATCCTACGAGCAGTACGTC. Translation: CASSLVSGMASYEQYV.

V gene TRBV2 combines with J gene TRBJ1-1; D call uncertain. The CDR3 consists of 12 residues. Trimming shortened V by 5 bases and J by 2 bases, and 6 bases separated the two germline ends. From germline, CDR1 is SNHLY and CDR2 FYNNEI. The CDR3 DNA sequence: TGTGCCAGCAGTTTGACTAACACTGAAGCTTTCTTT. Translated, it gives CASSLTNTEAFF.

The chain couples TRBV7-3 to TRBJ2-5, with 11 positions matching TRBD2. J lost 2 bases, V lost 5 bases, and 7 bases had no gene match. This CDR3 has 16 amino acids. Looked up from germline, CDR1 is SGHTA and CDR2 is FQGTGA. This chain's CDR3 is CASSPGTSGPQETQYF. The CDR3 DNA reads TGTGCCAGCAGCCCCGGGACTAGCGGTCCGCAAGAGACCCAGTACTTC.

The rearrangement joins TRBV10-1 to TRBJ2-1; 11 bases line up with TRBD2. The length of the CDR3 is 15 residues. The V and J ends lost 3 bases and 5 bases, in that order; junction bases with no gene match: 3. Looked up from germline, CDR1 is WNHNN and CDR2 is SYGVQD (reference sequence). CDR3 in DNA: TGCGCCAGCAGTGATCTAGCGGGGGGAAACAATGAGCAGTTCTTC. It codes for CASSDLAGGNNEQFF.

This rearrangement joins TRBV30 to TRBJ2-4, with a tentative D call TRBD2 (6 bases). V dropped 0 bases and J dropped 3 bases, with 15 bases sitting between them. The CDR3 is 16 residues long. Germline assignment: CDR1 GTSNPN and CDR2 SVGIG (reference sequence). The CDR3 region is CAWSVRSLEGKNIQYF. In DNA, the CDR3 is TGTGCCTGGAGTGTCCGATCCCTGGAGGGCAAAAACATTCAGTACTTC.

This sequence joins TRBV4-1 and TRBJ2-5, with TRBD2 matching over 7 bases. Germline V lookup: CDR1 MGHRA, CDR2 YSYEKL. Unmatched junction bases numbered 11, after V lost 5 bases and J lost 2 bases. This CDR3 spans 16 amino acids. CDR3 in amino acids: CASSADPGLRQETQYF. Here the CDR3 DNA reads TGCGCCAGCAGCGCAGATCCGGGACTACGACAAGAGACCCAGTACTTC.

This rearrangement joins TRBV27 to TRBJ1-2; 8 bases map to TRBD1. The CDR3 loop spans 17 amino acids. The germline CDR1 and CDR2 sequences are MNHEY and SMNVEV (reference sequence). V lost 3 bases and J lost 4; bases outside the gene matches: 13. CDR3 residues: CASSFLDRAAMGYGYTF. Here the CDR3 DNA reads TGTGCCAGCAGTTTCCTGGACAGGGCGGCAATGGGCTATGGCTACACCTTC.

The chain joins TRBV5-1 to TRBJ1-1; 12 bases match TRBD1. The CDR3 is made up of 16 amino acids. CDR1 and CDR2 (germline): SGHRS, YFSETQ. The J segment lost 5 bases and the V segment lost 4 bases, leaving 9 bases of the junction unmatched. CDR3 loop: CASSRSGDRGLTEAFF. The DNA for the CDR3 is TGCGCCAGCAGCAGATCCGGGGACAGGGGGCTGACTGAAGCTTTCTTT.

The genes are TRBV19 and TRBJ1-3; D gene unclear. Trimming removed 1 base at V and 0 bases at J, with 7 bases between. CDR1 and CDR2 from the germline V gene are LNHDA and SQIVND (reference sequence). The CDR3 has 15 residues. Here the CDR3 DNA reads TGTGCCAGTAGTATAGCCCCCTTCTCTGGAAACACCATATATTTT. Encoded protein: CASSIAPFSGNTIYF.

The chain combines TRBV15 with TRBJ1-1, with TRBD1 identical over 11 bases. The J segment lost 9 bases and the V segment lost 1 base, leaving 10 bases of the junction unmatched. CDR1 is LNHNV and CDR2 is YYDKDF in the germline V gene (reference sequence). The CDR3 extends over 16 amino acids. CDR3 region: CATSRVYPGTGGKAFF. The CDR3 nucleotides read TGTGCCACCAGCAGAGTTTATCCGGGGACAGGGGGAAAAGCTTTCTTT. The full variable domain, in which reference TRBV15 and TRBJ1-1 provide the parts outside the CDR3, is DAMVIQNPRYQVTQFGKPVTLSCSQTLNHNVMYWYQQKSSQAPKLLFHYYDKDFNNEADTPDNFQSRRPNTSFCFLDIRSPGLGDTAMYLCATSRVYPGTGGKAFFGQGTRLTVV.

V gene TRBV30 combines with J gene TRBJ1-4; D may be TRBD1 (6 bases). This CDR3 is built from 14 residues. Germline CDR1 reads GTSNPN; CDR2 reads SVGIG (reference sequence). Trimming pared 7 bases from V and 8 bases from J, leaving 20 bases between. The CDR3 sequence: CALHKLDSREKLFF. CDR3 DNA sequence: TGTGCCTTACACAAGTTGGACAGTCGAGAAAAACTGTTTTTT.

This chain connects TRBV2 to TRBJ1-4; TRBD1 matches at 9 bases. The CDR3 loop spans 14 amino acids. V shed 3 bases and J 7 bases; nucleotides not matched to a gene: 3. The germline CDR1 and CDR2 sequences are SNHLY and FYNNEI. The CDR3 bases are TGTGCCAGCAGTGATCGGACAGGGGCTGAAAAACTGTTTTTT. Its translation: CASSDRTGAEKLFF.

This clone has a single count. The CDR3 nucleotides read TGTGCCATCGGAGGAATAATCGGACGGGGAAGCTATGGCTACACCTTC. Residues: CAIGGIIGRGSYGYTF. The V call is TRBV19, the J call TRBJ1-2; D is unclear. Germline V gene sequence: CDR1 LNHDA, CDR2 SQIVND (reference sequence). Deletions cut 10 bases from V and 4 bases from J, with 25 bases between. The CDR3 contains 16 residues.

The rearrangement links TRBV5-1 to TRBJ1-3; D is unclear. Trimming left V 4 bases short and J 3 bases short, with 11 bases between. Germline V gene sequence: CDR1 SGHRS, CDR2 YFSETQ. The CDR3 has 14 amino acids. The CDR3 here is CASSPLSGGNTIYF. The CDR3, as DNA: TGCGCCAGCAGCCCCCTCTCCGGTGGAAACACCATATATTTT.

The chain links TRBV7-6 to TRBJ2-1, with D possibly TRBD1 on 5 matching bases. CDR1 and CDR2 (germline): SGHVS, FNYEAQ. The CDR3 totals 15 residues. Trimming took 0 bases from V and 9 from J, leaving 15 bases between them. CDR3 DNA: TGTGCCAGCAGCTTAGCGCAGGGTGCAGTGGGTGAGCAGTTCTTC. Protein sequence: CASSLAQGAVGEQFF.

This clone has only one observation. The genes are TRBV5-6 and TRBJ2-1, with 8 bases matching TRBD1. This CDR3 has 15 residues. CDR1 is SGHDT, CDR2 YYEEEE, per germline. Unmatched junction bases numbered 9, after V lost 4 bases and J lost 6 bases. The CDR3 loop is CASSEPFTGGNEQFF. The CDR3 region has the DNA TGTGCCAGCAGCGAACCCTTTACAGGGGGCAATGAGCAGTTCTTC.

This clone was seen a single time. The CDR3 DNA reads as TGTGCCAGTAGTATATCACAGGGCTCAATCTATGGCTACACCTTC. It codes for CASSISQGSIYGYTF. The chain links TRBV19 to TRBJ1-2; TRBD1 might be the D (6 bases). V lost 2 bases, J lost 4 bases, and 14 bases lay in between. Per germline, CDR1 LNHDA and CDR2 SQIVND (reference sequence). This CDR3 has 15 amino acids.

Here the CDR3 DNA reads TGTGCCAGCAGTTTTACGGGACAGGGGAGGAGCGGCTACACCTTC. It encodes CASSFTGQGRSGYTF. The rearrangement joins TRBV27 to TRBJ1-2; 10 positions match TRBD1. The CDR3 has 15 residues. Germline lookup yields CDR1 MNHEY and CDR2 SMNVEV (reference sequence). Trimming took 3 bases from V and 8 from J; bases not matched to a gene: 9.

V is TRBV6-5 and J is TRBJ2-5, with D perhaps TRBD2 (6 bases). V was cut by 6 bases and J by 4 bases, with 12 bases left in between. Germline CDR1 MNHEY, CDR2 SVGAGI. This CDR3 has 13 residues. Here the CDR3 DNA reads TGTGCCAGCAGACTCGTCGGGGGAGAGACCCAGTACTTC. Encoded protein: CASRLVGGETQYF.

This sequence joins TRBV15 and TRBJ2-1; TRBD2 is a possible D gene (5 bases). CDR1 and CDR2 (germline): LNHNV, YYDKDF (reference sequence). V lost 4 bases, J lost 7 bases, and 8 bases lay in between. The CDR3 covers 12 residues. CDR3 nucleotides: TGTGCCACCAGCACCCGGGGTAATGAGCAGTTCTTC. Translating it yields CATSTRGNEQFF.

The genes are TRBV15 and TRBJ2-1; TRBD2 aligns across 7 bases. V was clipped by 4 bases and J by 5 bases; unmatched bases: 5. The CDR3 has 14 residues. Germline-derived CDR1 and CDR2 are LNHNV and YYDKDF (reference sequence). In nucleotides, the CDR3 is TGTGCCACCAGCACGGGACTAACCCACAATGAGCAGTTCTTC. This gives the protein CATSTGLTHNEQFF.

The CDR3 sequence: CASSHRTGELFF. As DNA, the CDR3 is TGTGCCAGCAGCCACAGGACCGGGGAGCTGTTTTTT. The V call is TRBV3-1 (or the pseudogene TRBV3-2), the J call TRBJ2-2; D uncertain. V lost 3 bases to trimming and J lost 5 bases, with 4 bases between them. Per the germline V gene, CDR1 is LGHDT and CDR2 is YNNKEL (reference sequence). The CDR3 length is 12 residues.

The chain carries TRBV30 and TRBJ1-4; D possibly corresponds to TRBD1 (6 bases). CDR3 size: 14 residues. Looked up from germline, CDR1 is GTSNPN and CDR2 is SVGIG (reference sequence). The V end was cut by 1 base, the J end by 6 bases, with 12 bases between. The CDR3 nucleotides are TGTGCCTGGAGTGGAGGGGGGGGAGATGAAAAACTGTTTTTT. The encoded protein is CAWSGGGGDEKLFF.

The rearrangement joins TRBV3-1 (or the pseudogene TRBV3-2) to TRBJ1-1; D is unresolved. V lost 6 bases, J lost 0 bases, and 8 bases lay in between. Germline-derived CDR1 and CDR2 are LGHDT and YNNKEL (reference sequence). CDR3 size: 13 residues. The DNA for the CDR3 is TGTGCCAGCAGAGAGGGAATGAACACTGAAGCTTTCTTT. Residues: CASREGMNTEAFF.

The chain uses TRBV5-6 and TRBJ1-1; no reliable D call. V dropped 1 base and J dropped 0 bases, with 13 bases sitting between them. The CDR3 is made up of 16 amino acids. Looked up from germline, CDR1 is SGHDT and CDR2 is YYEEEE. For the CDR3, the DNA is TGTGCCAGCAGCTTGCGTGTCAGGCTCATGAACACTGAAGCTTTCTTT. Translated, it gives CASSLRVRLMNTEAFF.